The rows below give T cell receptor beta chains drawn from one sample of a study of cytomegalovirus exposure and HLA in healthy donors. Profiled with immunoSEQ multiplex PCR; TCRdb holds only in-frame clones, not every one. The data contain about 89,000 clones, roughly 79% of them seen just once; the ten biggest clones take up over 1.1%. Sequenced sample: PBMCs. Every receptor here comes from a male donor in good health and CMV-seronegative. CDR3s include the opening cysteine and the closing phenylalanine or tryptophan. Fields, in order: V gene, clone size, D gene, J gene, CDR3 length, CDR3 protein, CDR3 DNA. D genes are given only for firm matches. Size tells how often a clone was seen (once, few, many) or the class of an expanded clone, and some rows leave it out.

v_gene: TRBV9; abundance: .; d_gene: .; j_gene: TRBJ2-2; len: 16; CDR3aa: CASSSHTRGYTGELFF; CDR3nt: TGTGCCAGCAGCTCGCATACCAGGGGTTATACCGGGGAGCTGTTTTTT
v_gene: TRBV19; abundance: .; d_gene: TRBD2; j_gene: TRBJ2-3; len: 16; CDR3aa: CASSRTSGGPADTQYF; CDR3nt: TGTGCCAGTAGTAGGACTAGCGGGGGCCCAGCAGATACGCAGTATTTT
v_gene: TRBV6-5; abundance: .; d_gene: TRBD1; j_gene: TRBJ1-3; len: 14; CDR3aa: CASKQTGFSDTIYF; CDR3nt: TGTGCCAGCAAACAGACAGGGTTTAGTGACACCATATATTTT
v_gene: TRBV5-5; abundance: medium-sized; d_gene: TRBD1; j_gene: TRBJ1-1; len: 16; CDR3aa: CASSLEGGLSNTEAFF; CDR3nt: TGTGCCAGCAGCTTGGAAGGGGGCCTCTCGAACACTGAAGCTTTCTTT
v_gene: TRBV6-5; abundance: few; d_gene: TRBD1; j_gene: TRBJ1-6; len: 13; CDR3aa: CASSYRGLSPLHF; CDR3nt: TGTGCCAGCAGTTACAGGGGGCTTTCACCCCTCCACTTT
v_gene: TRBV5-1; abundance: .; d_gene: .; j_gene: TRBJ2-1; len: 15; CDR3aa: CASRTGTSSYNEQFF; CDR3nt: TGCGCCAGCCGCACAGGGACGAGCTCCTACAATGAGCAGTTCTTC
v_gene: TRBV23-1; abundance: .; d_gene: .; j_gene: TRBJ1-2; len: 12; CDR3aa: CPPNRMNYGYTF; CDR3nt: TGCCCCCCAAACAGGATGAACTATGGCTACACCTTC
v_gene: TRBV5-6; abundance: .; d_gene: .; j_gene: TRBJ1-5; len: 17; CDR3aa: CASSLGSLTSPNQPQHF; CDR3nt: TGTGCCAGCAGCTTGGGCTCTCTCACATCGCCCAATCAGCCCCAGCATTTT
v_gene: TRBV7-8; abundance: .; d_gene: .; j_gene: TRBJ2-6; len: 14; CDR3aa: CASSLASGANVLTF; CDR3nt: TGTGCCAGCAGCTTGGCCTCCGGGGCCAACGTCCTGACTTTC
v_gene: TRBV4-1; abundance: .; d_gene: .; j_gene: TRBJ1-2; len: 14; CDR3aa: CASSQQGGGYGYTF; CDR3nt: TGCGCCAGCAGCCAACAGGGAGGAGGCTATGGCTACACCTTC
v_gene: TRBV28; abundance: .; d_gene: .; j_gene: TRBJ1-6; len: 14; CDR3aa: CASSPPGGNSPLHF; CDR3nt: TGTGCCAGCAGCCCCCCCGGGGGGAATTCACCCCTCCACTTT
v_gene: TRBV14; abundance: .; d_gene: TRBD1; j_gene: TRBJ2-3; len: 16; CDR3aa: CASSQLGQGETDTQYF; CDR3nt: TGTGCCAGCAGCCAATTAGGACAGGGTGAAACAGATACGCAGTATTTT
v_gene: TRBV2; abundance: .; d_gene: TRBD2; j_gene: TRBJ2-2; len: 15; CDR3aa: CACTSGGLATGELFF; CDR3nt: TGTGCCTGTACTAGCGGGGGGCTAGCGACCGGGGAGCTGTTTTTT
v_gene: TRBV9; abundance: .; d_gene: TRBD1; j_gene: TRBJ1-2; len: 18; CDR3aa: CASSVRGGTGGPYYGYTF; CDR3nt: TGTGCCAGCAGCGTGAGAGGGGGGACAGGGGGTCCCTACTATGGCTACACCTTC
v_gene: TRBV29-1; abundance: .; d_gene: .; j_gene: TRBJ2-5; len: 10; CDR3aa: CSVGEETQYF; CDR3nt: TGCAGCGTTGGGGAGGAGACCCAGTACTTC
v_gene: TRBV6-5; abundance: .; d_gene: .; j_gene: TRBJ1-5; len: 13; CDR3aa: CASRKQASQPQHF; CDR3nt: TGTGCCAGCAGAAAACAGGCAAGTCAGCCCCAGCATTTT
v_gene: TRBV7-8; abundance: .; d_gene: TRBD1; j_gene: TRBJ2-4; len: 16; CDR3aa: CASSLQGAGFLNIQYF; CDR3nt: TGTGCCAGCAGCTTACAGGGGGCGGGGTTCCTAAACATTCAGTACTTC
v_gene: TRBV15; abundance: .; d_gene: TRBD1; j_gene: TRBJ2-7; len: 16; CDR3aa: CATSRDGSGQGYEQYF; CDR3nt: TGTGCCACCAGCAGAGATGGGTCGGGACAGGGCTACGAGCAGTACTTC
v_gene: TRBV28; abundance: .; d_gene: TRBD2; j_gene: TRBJ2-5; len: 14; CDR3aa: CASTLGGATETQYF; CDR3nt: TGTGCCAGCACGCTCGGGGGGGCAACCGAGACCCAGTACTTC
v_gene: TRBV5-4; abundance: .; d_gene: TRBD1; j_gene: TRBJ1-1; len: 14; CDR3aa: CASIQGAGDTEAFF; CDR3nt: TGTGCCAGCATCCAGGGGGCGGGTGACACTGAAGCTTTCTTT
v_gene: TRBV7-9; abundance: few; d_gene: .; j_gene: TRBJ2-3; len: 15; CDR3aa: CASSSPRGYTDTQYF; CDR3nt: TGTGCCAGCAGCTCCCCGCGGGGATACACAGATACGCAGTATTTT
v_gene: TRBV19; abundance: once; d_gene: .; j_gene: TRBJ1-5; len: 16; CDR3aa: CASSIRARGAYQPQHF; CDR3nt: TGTGCCAGTAGTATAAGGGCCCGGGGGGCGTATCAGCCCCAGCATTTT
v_gene: TRBV9; abundance: .; d_gene: TRBD2; j_gene: TRBJ2-1; len: 15; CDR3aa: CASSVGTSSYNEQFF; CDR3nt: TGTGCCAGCAGCGTTGGGACTAGCTCCTACAATGAGCAGTTCTTC
v_gene: TRBV5-5; abundance: .; d_gene: TRBD1; j_gene: TRBJ2-5; len: 13; CDR3aa: CASSYDRVETQYF; CDR3nt: TGTGCCAGCAGTTACGACAGGGTGGAGACCCAGTACTTC
v_gene: TRBV5-6; abundance: .; d_gene: .; j_gene: TRBJ2-7; len: 14; CDR3aa: CASSLASLSYEQYF; CDR3nt: TGTGCCAGCAGCTTGGCTAGCCTTTCCTACGAGCAGTACTTC
v_gene: TRBV9; abundance: few; d_gene: TRBD1; j_gene: TRBJ1-3; len: 15; CDR3aa: CASSVDWDRGNTIYF; CDR3nt: TGTGCCAGCAGCGTAGATTGGGACAGGGGAAACACCATATATTTT
v_gene: TRBV7-2; abundance: few; d_gene: TRBD2; j_gene: TRBJ2-1; len: 16; CDR3aa: CASSPRIRGGINEQFF; CDR3nt: TGTGCCAGCAGCCCCAGGATACGGGGGGGTATCAATGAGCAGTTCTTC
v_gene: TRBV4-3; abundance: .; d_gene: TRBD2; j_gene: TRBJ2-2; len: 16; CDR3aa: CASSQEPSGNTGELFF; CDR3nt: TGCGCCAGCAGCCAAGAGCCTAGCGGAAACACCGGGGAGCTGTTTTTT
v_gene: TRBV7-2; abundance: once; d_gene: TRBD1; j_gene: TRBJ2-2; len: 16; CDR3aa: CASRPTGTGPTGELFF; CDR3nt: TGTGCCAGCAGGCCAACCGGGACAGGACCGACTGGGGAGCTGTTTTTT
v_gene: TRBV7-2; abundance: .; d_gene: .; j_gene: TRBJ2-2; len: 14; CDR3aa: CASSLDFFTGELFF; CDR3nt: TGTGCCAGCAGCCTGGACTTCTTTACCGGGGAGCTGTTTTTT
v_gene: TRBV13; abundance: .; d_gene: TRBD1; j_gene: TRBJ1-5; len: 15; CDR3aa: CASSARDSGGQPQHF; CDR3nt: TGTGCCAGCAGCGCAAGGGACAGCGGTGGACAGCCCCAGCATTTT
v_gene: TRBV6-5; abundance: .; d_gene: .; j_gene: TRBJ1-2; len: 15; CDR3aa: CASSTRSQGNYGYTF; CDR3nt: TGTGCCAGCAGTACTCGTTCACAGGGCAACTATGGCTACACCTTC
v_gene: TRBV18; abundance: .; d_gene: .; j_gene: TRBJ2-7; len: 12; CDR3aa: CASSARNYEQYF; CDR3nt: TGTGCCAGCTCCGCTAGAAACTACGAGCAGTACTTC
v_gene: TRBV6-4; abundance: once; d_gene: TRBD1; j_gene: TRBJ2-1; len: 16; CDR3aa: CASSALPGQGWHEQFF; CDR3nt: TGTGCCAGCAGTGCTCTTCCGGGACAGGGGTGGCATGAGCAGTTCTTC
v_gene: TRBV27; abundance: .; d_gene: .; j_gene: TRBJ2-7; len: 15; CDR3aa: CASSLLGGPTYEQYF; CDR3nt: TGTGCCAGCAGCCTGCTCGGGGGGCCAACCTACGAGCAGTACTTC
v_gene: TRBV19; abundance: once; d_gene: .; j_gene: TRBJ1-4; len: 15; CDR3aa: CASSIGRQTNEKLFF; CDR3nt: TGTGCCAGTAGTATAGGACGACAGACCAACGAAAAACTGTTTTTT
v_gene: TRBV7-3; abundance: medium-sized; d_gene: .; j_gene: TRBJ1-1; len: 13; CDR3aa: CASSLLMNTEAFF; CDR3nt: TGTGCCAGCAGCCTATTAATGAACACTGAAGCTTTCTTT
v_gene: TRBV10-1; abundance: .; d_gene: .; j_gene: TRBJ2-1; len: 14; CDR3aa: CATSDRSSGNEQFF; CDR3nt: TGCGCCACCTCCGACAGATCCTCAGGGAATGAGCAGTTCTTC
v_gene: TRBV6-4; abundance: few; d_gene: TRBD1; j_gene: TRBJ1-5; len: 20; CDR3aa: CASSDATGTGFATRNQPQHF; CDR3nt: TGTGCCAGCAGTGACGCTACCGGGACAGGGTTCGCGACCCGGAATCAGCCCCAGCATTTT
v_gene: TRBV19; abundance: .; d_gene: .; j_gene: TRBJ1-1; len: 14; CDR3aa: CASSLQSMNTEAFF; CDR3nt: TGTGCCAGTAGTTTACAGAGCATGAACACTGAAGCTTTCTTT
v_gene: TRBV28; abundance: .; d_gene: .; j_gene: TRBJ1-1; len: 12; CDR3aa: CASTEQGDEAFF; CDR3nt: TGTGCCAGCACCGAGCAGGGTGATGAAGCTTTCTTT
v_gene: TRBV27; abundance: few; d_gene: TRBD2; j_gene: TRBJ2-2; len: 15; CDR3aa: CASSLGTSGTGELFF; CDR3nt: TGTGCCAGCAGTTTAGGGACTAGCGGGACCGGGGAGCTGTTTTTT
v_gene: TRBV11-2; abundance: few; d_gene: .; j_gene: TRBJ2-2; len: 14; CDR3aa: CASSLDHSTGELFF; CDR3nt: TGTGCCAGCAGCTTAGACCATTCCACCGGGGAGCTGTTTTTT
v_gene: TRBV5-5; abundance: .; d_gene: TRBD1; j_gene: TRBJ1-2; len: 16; CDR3aa: CASSQRNRQGRNGYTF; CDR3nt: TGCGCCAGCAGCCAAAGAAATCGACAGGGGCGGAATGGCTACACCTTC
v_gene: TRBV5-1; abundance: .; d_gene: .; j_gene: TRBJ2-7; len: 13; CDR3aa: CASNDAGSYEQYF; CDR3nt: TGCGCCAGCAACGACGCAGGTTCCTACGAGCAGTACTTC
v_gene: TRBV27; abundance: .; d_gene: TRBD1; j_gene: TRBJ1-2; len: 14; CDR3aa: CASTRQGSNYGYTF; CDR3nt: TGTGCCAGCACCCGACAGGGTTCGAACTATGGCTACACCTTC
v_gene: TRBV29-1; abundance: .; d_gene: TRBD2; j_gene: TRBJ2-5; len: 12; CDR3aa: CSAGGAGETQYF; CDR3nt: TGCAGCGCCGGGGGGGCCGGGGAGACCCAGTACTTC
v_gene: TRBV18; abundance: .; d_gene: .; j_gene: TRBJ1-6; len: 13; CDR3aa: CASSQNRESPLHF; CDR3nt: TGTGCCAGCTCACAAAACAGGGAATCACCCCTCCACTTT
v_gene: TRBV11-3; abundance: .; d_gene: TRBD1; j_gene: TRBJ1-1; len: 15; CDR3aa: CASSLTGTGRGEAFF; CDR3nt: TGTGCCAGCAGCCTCACCGGGACAGGGCGAGGTGAAGCTTTCTTT
v_gene: TRBV5-6; abundance: few; d_gene: .; j_gene: TRBJ1-2; len: 14; CDR3aa: CASSFRDNGYGYTF; CDR3nt: TGTGCCAGCAGCTTCCGGGACAATGGCTATGGCTACACCTTC
v_gene: TRBV7-2; abundance: .; d_gene: TRBD1; j_gene: TRBJ1-3; len: 16; CDR3aa: CASSLVWDSPGNTIYF; CDR3nt: TGTGCCAGCAGCCTGGTTTGGGACAGCCCTGGAAACACCATATATTTT
v_gene: TRBV6-5; abundance: .; d_gene: .; j_gene: TRBJ2-1; len: 13; CDR3aa: CASIKQGHNEQFF; CDR3nt: TGTGCCAGCATAAAACAGGGCCACAATGAGCAGTTCTTC
v_gene: TRBV6-6; abundance: .; d_gene: TRBD1; j_gene: TRBJ1-4; len: 14; CDR3aa: CASSSGQAGEKLFF; CDR3nt: TGTGCCAGCAGTTCCGGACAGGCCGGTGAAAAACTGTTTTTT
v_gene: TRBV11-3; abundance: .; d_gene: .; j_gene: TRBJ1-1; len: 13; CDR3aa: CASSYKEGTEAFF; CDR3nt: TGTGCCAGCAGCTACAAAGAGGGCACTGAAGCTTTCTTT
v_gene: TRBV28; abundance: .; d_gene: .; j_gene: TRBJ2-7; len: 14; CDR3aa: CASSSAWGPYEQYF; CDR3nt: TGTGCCAGCAGTTCCGCGTGGGGGCCCTACGAGCAGTACTTC